Following are 9 T cell receptor beta chains from one sample sequenced in a study of cytomegalovirus exposure and HLA in healthy donors (dated by TCRdb to about 2017). The library was made by the immunoSEQ multiplex PCR assay. For the multiplex PCR, a mixture combining 60 forward primers for TCR Vbeta segments and 13 reverse primers for TCR Jbeta segments was used. TCRdb provides this immuneACCESS table in a form limited to in-frame rearrangements. Some clones are lacking; in checked studies, under half of them reflect an unresolved V gene, and why the rest are absent is not known. The sample has under 110,000 clones on record, around 82% of them singletons. Roughly 1.5% of the sample comes from the top ten. Sample: PBMCs. The receptors here all came from a man aged 50 to 60 in good health and CMV-seronegative.

The chain employs TRBV2 and TRBJ2-5; no definite D call. There are 13 residues in the CDR3. The ends were cut back, 3 bases at V and 3 bases at J, with 8 bases in the middle. Germline CDR1 SNHLY, CDR2 FYNNEI. The CDR3 nucleotides read TGTGCCAGCAGTGAGGAGTCAGAAGAGACCCAGTACTTC. Translation: CASSEESEETQYF.

This rearrangement joins TRBV19 to TRBJ2-2; maybe TRBD2 (6 bases). V lost 4 bases to trimming and J lost 2 bases, with 17 bases between them. CDR1 is LNHDA and CDR2 is SQIVND in the germline V gene (reference sequence). This CDR3 spans 17 amino acids. DNA for the CDR3: TGTGCCAGTAGTAGGGGACTGGCGGGGCAAAACACCGGGGAGCTGTTTTTT. It is translated as CASSRGLAGQNTGELFF.

Points on this clone: The junction and the germline gene differ at one end; a read error may be behind it. V usage is TRBV28 and J usage is TRBJ1-5; 8 bases map to TRBD1. Germline CDR1 is MDHEN and CDR2 is SYDVKM. This CDR3 spans 15 amino acids. The CDR3, as DNA: TGTGCCAGCAGATTATCAGGGGGCCCGAATCAGCCCCAGCATTTT. As protein: CASRLSGGPNQPQHF.

This chain joins TRBV30 and TRBJ2-5; TRBD2 matches at 14 bases. The CDR3 has 17 amino acids. Germline V lookup: CDR1 GTSNPN, CDR2 SVGIG (reference sequence). With 0 bases clipped from V and 5 bases from J, the junction kept 8 bases outside the gene matches. The CDR3: CAWSVPGLAGGGETQYF. CDR3 in DNA: TGTGCCTGGAGTGTACCCGGACTAGCGGGGGGAGGGGAGACCCAGTACTTC.

This chain links TRBV5-4 with TRBJ1-1; 7 positions agree with TRBD1. J was trimmed by 5 bases and V by 5 bases; bases with no gene match: 6. Germline V lookup: CDR1 SGHNT, CDR2 YYREEE (reference sequence). The CDR3 runs 13 residues. The CDR3 sequence is CASSPQGRTEAFF. The CDR3 DNA follows: TGTGCCAGCAGTCCACAGGGGCGGACTGAAGCTTTCTTT.

V gene TRBV6-6 combines with J gene TRBJ1-2; TRBD1 matches 7 bases. V lost 6 bases, J lost 4 bases, and 11 bases stayed unmatched. The CDR3 has 15 amino acids. CDR1 is MNHNY, CDR2 SVGAGI, per germline (reference sequence). The CDR3 sequence is CASSQNRDSVYGYTF. As DNA, the CDR3 is TGTGCCAGCAGCCAGAACCGGGACAGCGTCTATGGCTACACCTTC.

V is TRBV6-1 and J is TRBJ2-7; 7 bases agree with TRBD2. The CDR3 is made up of 15 amino acids. Germline CDR1 is MNHNS and CDR2 is SASEGT. V gave up 7 bases and J gave up 3 bases; unmatched junction bases: 12. The CDR3: CASILGGDSSYEQYF. The DNA for the CDR3 is TGTGCCAGCATCCTGGGGGGGGACTCTAGCTACGAGCAGTACTTC.

Remarks on this clone: Other DNA sequences in the same sample also yield this CDR3. The chain recombines TRBV5-1 with TRBJ2-3; tentative D call: TRBD1 (5 bases). Trimming left V 0 bases short and J 4 bases short, with 9 bases between. This CDR3 is built from 14 residues. Per germline, CDR1 SGHRS and CDR2 YFSETQ. The CDR3 coding sequence is TGCGCCAGCAGCTTGGAGGGGTTGGCAGATACGCAGTATTTT. Protein sequence: CASSLEGLADTQYF.

The genes are TRBV9 and TRBJ2-2, with a possible D match to TRBD1 (5 bases). CDR3 length equals 16 residues. Trimming left V 3 bases short and J 8 bases short, with 20 bases between. Germline V CDR1 and CDR2: SGDLS, YYNGEE. The CDR3 sequence: CASSAYSDSGKGELFF. CDR3 coding DNA: TGTGCCAGCAGCGCCTACTCTGACAGTGGGAAAGGGGAGCTGTTTTTT.